The rows below give T cell receptor beta chains drawn from one sample of a study of PD-1 and CTLA-4 blockade in melanoma. Assay used: immunoSEQ multiplex PCR; TCRdb lists only in-frame clones, some missing. The sample shows around 7,200 clones, 75% to 90% of them seen only once. Source: CD8+ T cells from peripheral blood, taken before anti-PD-1 treatment. The source of these receptors is a human donor with melanoma. The CDR3 runs from the conserved cysteine through the conserved F or W. Each record gives: V gene, J gene, CDR3 protein.

v_gene: TRBV4-1; j_gene: TRBJ2-7; CDR3aa: CASSTKGEQYF
v_gene: TRBV4-3; j_gene: TRBJ2-1; CDR3aa: CASSWGVATGHHNEQFF
v_gene: TRBV11-3; j_gene: TRBJ2-2; CDR3aa: CASRATGPSNTGELFF
v_gene: TRBV7-9; j_gene: TRBJ2-3; CDR3aa: CASPLMQGGADTQYF
v_gene: TRBV7-6; j_gene: TRBJ2-7; CDR3aa: CASSQGQEQYF
v_gene: TRBV27; j_gene: TRBJ1-5; CDR3aa: CASSRSGNQPQHF
v_gene: TRBV7-6; j_gene: TRBJ1-5; CDR3aa: CASSLDGDSNQPQHF
v_gene: TRBV7-7; j_gene: TRBJ2-5; CDR3aa: CASSFGRNQLLETQYF
v_gene: TRBV25-1; j_gene: TRBJ1-1; CDR3aa: CASTEGSTEAFF
v_gene: TRBV7-9; j_gene: TRBJ2-3; CDR3aa: CASSLQDAPAPDTQYF
v_gene: TRBV12-3/TRBV12-4; j_gene: TRBJ1-2; CDR3aa: CASGSGRRYGYTF
v_gene: TRBV30; j_gene: TRBJ2-5; CDR3aa: CAWSPEPNGQGTQETQYF
v_gene: TRBV10-2; j_gene: TRBJ2-7; CDR3aa: CASSAGLTPYEQYF
v_gene: TRBV6-5; j_gene: TRBJ1-5; CDR3aa: CASRTSHGSNQPQHF
v_gene: TRBV29-1; j_gene: TRBJ2-1; CDR3aa: CSVLDRVTEQFF
v_gene: TRBV30; j_gene: TRBJ2-3; CDR3aa: CAWSVIAGVYGDTQYF
v_gene: TRBV7-9; j_gene: TRBJ1-5; CDR3aa: CASSISGTGSMSNQPQHF
v_gene: TRBV5-4; j_gene: TRBJ2-1; CDR3aa: CASSLGLAGTIGEQFF
v_gene: TRBV19; j_gene: TRBJ2-2; CDR3aa: CASRFAGELFF
v_gene: TRBV30; j_gene: TRBJ2-7; CDR3aa: CAWSSSYEQYF
v_gene: TRBV6-1; j_gene: TRBJ2-2; CDR3aa: CASSEWDRTWELFF
v_gene: TRBV10-3; j_gene: TRBJ1-1; CDR3aa: CAINEAAMNTEAFF
v_gene: TRBV7-2; j_gene: TRBJ2-6; CDR3aa: CASSTQAGQGSSGANVLTF
v_gene: TRBV10-3; j_gene: TRBJ2-7; CDR3aa: CAITGDRFYEQYF
v_gene: TRBV9; j_gene: TRBJ2-2; CDR3aa: CASSVEGYTGELFF
v_gene: TRBV27; j_gene: TRBJ2-5; CDR3aa: CASSLLGRPPETQYF